This TCR beta chain came from a study of cytomegalovirus exposure and HLA in healthy donors. Study-level information: The 120 validation repertoires matched the 500 to 750 first-cohort repertoires in platform, a later analysis reported.

Only in-frame clones appear in the TCRdb table, and some are missing; sequencing was by immunoSEQ multiplex PCR. The profile shows around 170,000 clones, around 90% of them singletons. Germline values: CDR1 MDHEN, CDR2 SYDVKM. Trimming removed 7 bases from V and 9 bases from J, with 10 bases in between. This CDR3 is built from 12 residues. This TCR was recovered from a man aged 18 to 30 in good health and CMV-seronegative. V and J are TRBV28 and TRBJ1-6; the D is unclear. The source material was PBMCs. Written as DNA, the CDR3 is TGTGCCAGCACGGCAGGTAGTTCACCCCTCCACTTT. Its protein is CASTAGSSPLHF.